The clone carrying this TCR beta chain was seen only a few times. This sample is part of a study of T cell changes during pregnancy in multiple sclerosis. The ends were cut back, 6 bases at V and 3 bases at J, with 20 bases in the middle. The CDR3 length is 16 residues. CDR1 and CDR2 from the germline V gene are LNHDA and SQIVND (reference sequence). TCRdb's copy holds only in-frame clones and misses some; the assay was immunoSEQ multiplex PCR. The repertoire holds roughly 120,000 clones, with under 95% as singletons. This receptor was identified in a female donor with multiple sclerosis, enrolled in a pregnancy study. The sequences come from peripheral blood, collected before pregnancy. This chain connects TRBV19 to TRBJ1-1; no firm D call. The chain's CDR3 is CASRPGSRVPDTEAFF. In DNA, the CDR3 is TGTGCCAGTAGACCGGGTTCACGGGTCCCTGACACTGAAGCTTTCTTT.